The 27 T cell receptor beta chains listed next were all sequenced from one sample in a study of T cell clonality in common variable immunodeficiency. The assay was immunoSEQ multiplex PCR, and TCRdb's table has in-frame clones only and misses some. The sample yields 50,000 to 65,000 clones, without any singletons. Sequences were obtained from peripheral blood mononuclear cells. Receptor source: a person aged 18 to 70 in good health.

At least ten counts were recorded for this clone. Read data end 3 residues before the CDR3 end; the end is taken from the germline J gene. This chain joins TRBV20-1 and TRBJ2-1, with D maybe TRBD2 (6 bases). Germline V CDR1 and CDR2: DFQATT, SNEGSKA (reference sequence). The CDR3 covers 15 residues. V lost 0 bases and J 3 bases, leaving 12 bases between the germline ends. CDR3 bases read: TGCAGTGCTAGAGATCCTGGAGGGGACTACAATGAG. This codes for CSARDPGGDYNE. In full, the CDR3 is CSARDPGGDYNEQFF.

This clone was counted at least ten times. The read ends 3 residues early relative to the CDR3; the germline J gene fills the gap. The rearrangement joins TRBV14 to TRBJ2-3; no definite D call. Deletions cut 4 bases from V and 2 bases from J, with 10 bases between. The CDR3 is made up of 14 amino acids. Germline V gives CDR1 SGHDN, CDR2 FVKESK. Partial CDR3 DNA: TGTGCCAGCAGCCCGTTAGTCCCCACAGATACG. Amino acid sequence: CASSPLVPTDT. The whole CDR3 protein reads CASSPLVPTDTQYF.

There are many counts of this clone. The read ends 3 residues before the CDR3 terminus; that terminus is restored from the germline J gene. This chain connects TRBV28 to TRBJ2-7; no firm D call. The CDR3 is made up of 13 amino acids. Germline V lookup: CDR1 MDHEN, CDR2 SYDVKM. V lost 6 bases, J lost 0 bases, and 9 bases lay in between. The CDR3 reads CASSPGTSYEQYF. The part of the CDR3 DNA that was read is TGTGCCAGCAGCCCGGGTACCTCCTACGAG.

This clone came up many times. Sequencing ends 3 residues short of the CDR3 end; the germline J gene provides the rest. The chain recombines TRBV12-3 or TRBV12-4 with TRBJ1-5; the D gene is possibly TRBD1 (5 bases). With 4 bases removed from V and 7 bases from J, the gap between germline ends came to 11 bases. The CDR3 length is 13 residues. CDR3 DNA, as far as it was read: TGTGCCAGCAGTTCCGGGGGGAAGCAGCCC. Amino acid sequence: CASSSGGKQP. In full, the CDR3 reads CASSSGGKQPQHF.

This clone was detected many times. The CDR3 end falls 3 residues outside the read, so it is completed with the germline J gene. The rearrangement links TRBV4-1 to TRBJ2-5; D remains ambiguous. The V end was cut by 1 base, the J end by 0 bases, with 12 bases between. The CDR3 has 16 residues. Germline lookup yields CDR1 MGHRA and CDR2 YSYEKL. CDR3 bases read: TGCGCCAGCAGCCAAGGAGCTAGGAGATACCAAGAGACC. This translates into CASSQGARRYQET. The full CDR3 protein is CASSQGARRYQETQYF.

This clone was seen at least ten times. The read is 3 residues too short to cover the CDR3 end, so that end is filled in from the germline J gene. The rearrangement uses TRBV29-1 and TRBJ1-5, with D possibly matching TRBD1 (6 bases). V gave up 4 bases and J gave up 5 bases, with 18 bases separating them. CDR3 length: 15 residues. Germline values: CDR1 SQVTM, CDR2 ANQGSEA. The sequenced CDR3 bases are TGCAGCGTTGTTATCACAGGGTTGAGGGATCAGCCC. Residues: CSVVITGLRDQP. The entire CDR3 sequence reads CSVVITGLRDQPQHF.

At least ten counts were recorded for this clone. The read ends 3 residues early relative to the CDR3; the germline J gene fills the gap. This chain joins TRBV20-1 and TRBJ1-5; 7 bases fit TRBD1. Germline CDR1 DFQATT, CDR2 SNEGSKA (reference sequence). This CDR3 spans 15 amino acids. The V and J ends lost 3 bases and 0 bases, in that order; junction bases with no gene match: 5. CDR3 DNA, as far as it was read: TGCAGTGCTAGTTTCGGGACAGATAGCAATCAGCCC. Protein product: CSASFGTDSNQP. The whole CDR3 is CSASFGTDSNQPQHF.

This clone was found many times. Read sequence stops 3 residues before the CDR3 end, and the germline J gene provides the missing end. The chain links TRBV19 to TRBJ1-1; D is perhaps TRBD1 (5 bases). Trimming shortened V by 5 bases and J by 1 base, and 8 bases separated the two germline ends. This CDR3 has 13 amino acids. CDR1 is LNHDA and CDR2 is SQIVND in the germline V gene (reference sequence). CDR3 loop: CASSFQGNTEAFF. Incomplete CDR3 DNA: TGTGCCAGTAGTTTTCAGGGGAACACTGAA.

In the case of this clone: This may be a read error, as it is one base from a much larger clone. The CDR3 bases that were read are TGTGCCAGCAGCTTAGCCCCAGGGGCTAGTCGGACCGGGGAG. Encoded protein: CASSLAPGASRTGE. Given in full, the CDR3 is CASSLAPGASRTGELFF. The genes are TRBV7-2 and TRBJ2-2; possibly TRBD1 for D (6 bases). Sequencing ends 3 residues short of the CDR3 end; the germline J gene provides the rest. V was clipped by 0 bases and J by 5 bases, with 16 bases between them. The CDR3 consists of 17 residues. In germline, CDR1 is SGHTA, CDR2 FQGNSA.

This clone was found many times. The CDR3 end lies 3 residues beyond the end of the read and is filled in from the germline J gene. The chain has TRBV5-1 and TRBJ2-3, with D hard to call. CDR1 and CDR2 (germline): SGHRS, YFSETQ. CDR3 length: 15 residues. V was trimmed by 0 bases and J by 6 bases, leaving 14 bases between them. Here the CDR3 reads CASSLGGLGGDTQYF. The CDR3 bases that were read are TGCGCCAGCAGCTTGGGAGGCCTAGGTGGGGATACG.

This clone occurred many times. The read is 3 residues too short to cover the CDR3 end, so that end is filled in from the germline J gene. The chain has TRBV10-1 and TRBJ1-1; D is uncertain. CDR1 is WNHNN, CDR2 SYGVQD, per germline (reference sequence). The CDR3 loop spans 10 amino acids. The CDR3 DNA, read in part, is TGCGCCATCCGGGTGGAGGAA. Its translation is CAIRVEE. The whole CDR3 region reads CAIRVEEAFF.

The table lists this clone with many counts. CDR3 DNA, as far as it was read: TGTGCCAGCAGTGACCCAGGGTACACAGATACG. It yields the protein CASSDPGYTDT. The entire CDR3 reads CASSDPGYTDTQYF. The chain employs TRBV6-2 or TRBV6-3 and TRBJ2-3; a possible D gene is TRBD1 (5 bases). Read sequence stops 3 residues before the CDR3 end, and the germline J gene provides the missing end. The V end was cut by 5 bases, the J end by 2 bases, with 11 bases between. Germline-derived CDR1 and CDR2 are MNHEY and SVGEGT. This CDR3 has 14 residues.

Ten or more counts support this clone. The CDR3 goes on 3 residues after the read ends, and that part is filled in from the germline J gene. This chain links TRBV5-1 with TRBJ1-1; D gene ambiguous. Trimming removed 4 bases at V and 4 bases at J, with 14 bases between. Germline CDR1 reads SGHRS; CDR2 reads YFSETQ. The CDR3 spans 14 residues. The sequenced part of the CDR3 DNA is TGCGCCAGCAGCATCGACCGGGTGGGCACTGAA. Encoded protein: CASSIDRVGTE. The CDR3 reads in full as CASSIDRVGTEAFF.

In its sample, this clone was seen many times. The read stops 3 residues short of the end of the CDR3; the missing end is completed from the germline J gene. The chain uses TRBV18 and TRBJ2-7; the D is unclear. The CDR3 runs 14 residues. Germline V gene lookup returns CDR1 KGHSH and CDR2 LQKENI. The V and J ends lost 0 bases and 2 bases respectively, with 8 bases between them. CDR3 region: CASSPPSRPYEQYF. CDR3 DNA, as far as it was read: TGTGCCAGCTCACCACCTTCGAGGCCCTACGAG.

This clone has ten or more counts. The read ends 3 residues shy of where the CDR3 ends; the end is completed using the germline J gene. This chain connects TRBV7-3 to TRBJ2-2; 9 positions match TRBD1. V shed 5 bases and J 5 bases; nucleotides not matched to a gene: 9. This CDR3 has 16 residues. The germline CDR1 and CDR2 sequences are SGHTA and FQGTGA. Incomplete CDR3 DNA: TGTGCCAGCAGCGAGACCGGGACAGGGTTAACCGGGGAG. Encoded protein: CASSETGTGLTGE. The full-length CDR3 reads as CASSETGTGLTGELFF.

Concerning this clone itself: The read terminates 3 residues before the CDR3 end, so the remaining end is supplied by the germline J gene. The chain joins TRBV6-8 to TRBJ1-2, with TRBD1 matching over 8 bases. CDR3 length: 13 amino acids. The germline CDR1 and CDR2 sequences are MNHGY and SAAAGT. The CDR3 region is CARRDRSSYDYTF. Partial CDR3 DNA: TGTGCCAGACGGGACAGGAGCTCCTACGAC.

This clone was found many times. The read finishes 3 residues shy of the CDR3 end, and the germline J gene is used to complete it. The V and J genes are TRBV2 and TRBJ2-2; D might be TRBD2 (5 bases). The CDR3 is 15 residues long. CDR1 SNHLY and CDR2 FYNNEI come from the germline V gene. Trimming pared 8 bases from V and 5 bases from J, leaving 18 bases between. CDR3 residues: CASGGSGNPTGELFF. CDR3 DNA (partial): TGTGCCAGCGGAGGCTCGGGGAACCCTACCGGGGAG.

This clone was detected many times. The read gets to within 3 residues of the CDR3 end, and the germline J gene fills in the rest. This chain connects TRBV20-1 to TRBJ2-1; tentative D call: TRBD2 (5 bases). Germline V CDR1 and CDR2: DFQATT, SNEGSKA (reference sequence). The CDR3 is 14 residues long. V lost 2 bases to trimming and J lost 7 bases, with 15 bases between them. The DNA read from the CDR3 is TGCAGTGCTAGATCTCTCTTTCCGGGGAATGAG. The encoded protein is CSARSLFPGNE. In full, the CDR3 is CSARSLFPGNEQFF.

This clone appeared a few times. The read is 3 residues too short to cover the CDR3 end, so that end is filled in from the germline J gene. V gene TRBV10-3 combines with J gene TRBJ2-1, with 11 bases matching TRBD2. There are 19 residues in the CDR3. J lost 0 bases, V lost 0 bases, and 7 bases had no gene match. The germline CDR1 and CDR2 sequences are ENHRY and SYGVKD. The CDR3: CAISESKLAGVSSYNEQFF. CDR3 DNA, as far as it was read: TGTGCCATCAGTGAGTCGAAACTAGCGGGAGTAAGCTCCTACAATGAG.

Ten or more counts support this clone. Read data end 3 residues before the CDR3 end; the end is taken from the germline J gene. This rearrangement joins TRBV28 to TRBJ2-7, with D perhaps matching TRBD2 (5 bases). The CDR3 loop spans 15 amino acids. With 9 bases removed from V and 0 bases from J, the gap between germline ends came to 18 bases. Germline CDR1 is MDHEN and CDR2 is SYDVKM. CDR3 DNA, as far as it was read: TGTGCCAGTTGCGCGCGGGTAGCGAACTCCTACGAG. This codes for CASCARVANSYE. The CDR3 as a whole reads CASCARVANSYEQYF. The full variable domain, with the rest looked up from reference TRBV28 and TRBJ2-7, is DVKVTQSSRYLVKRTGEKVFLECVQDMDHENMFWYRQDPGLGLRLIYFSYDVKMKEKGDIPEGYSVSREKKERFSLILESASTNQTSMYLCASCARVANSYEQYFGPGTRLTVT.

This clone was detected ten times or more. The CDR3 end lies 3 residues beyond the end of the read and is filled in from the germline J gene. This chain uses TRBV20-1 with TRBJ2-1; TRBD2 agrees at 13 bases. Germline CDR1 is DFQATT and CDR2 is SNEGSKA (reference sequence). There are 15 residues in the CDR3. V dropped 5 bases and J dropped 9; count of bases not matched to a gene: 10. CDR3 region: CSAGGLAGLSGEQFF. The DNA read from the CDR3 is TGCAGTGCTGGGGGACTAGCGGGACTAAGTGGTGAG.

This clone was seen at least ten times. The read gets to within 3 residues of the CDR3 end, and the germline J gene fills in the rest. V is TRBV2 and J is TRBJ1-1; TRBD1 is a possible D gene (5 bases). The CDR3 contains 13 residues. Between the trimmed V and J ends, which lost 4 bases and 4 bases, there was a span of 10 bases. The germline V gene encodes CDR1 SNHLY and CDR2 FYNNEI. The covered CDR3 bases are TGTGCCAGCAGTGGACAGACGGGCACTGAA. This gives the protein CASSGQTGTE. The whole CDR3 protein is CASSGQTGTEAFF.

This clone was seen ten or more times. The CDR3 is cut off 3 residues early in the read; its end comes from the germline J gene. The V gene is TRBV14, the J gene TRBJ2-7; 8 bases map to TRBD1. V dropped 4 bases and J dropped 4; count of bases not matched to a gene: 9. The CDR3 is 15 residues long. In germline, CDR1 is SGHDN, CDR2 FVKESK. This CDR3 reads CASSPTDREWYEQYF. The part of the CDR3 DNA that was read is TGTGCCAGCAGCCCCACGGACAGGGAATGGTACGAG.

Many counts were recorded for this clone. The read gets to within 3 residues of the CDR3 end, and the germline J gene fills in the rest. The chain couples TRBV19 to TRBJ2-1; no definite D call. This CDR3 has 12 residues. V lost 5 bases, J lost 8 bases, and 10 bases lay in between. Germline CDR1 is LNHDA and CDR2 is SQIVND (reference sequence). CDR3 bases read: TGTGCCAGTAGTCGCGGTGCTCATGAG. This translates into CASSRGAHE. The whole CDR3 is CASSRGAHEQFF. The full variable domain, with the rest looked up from reference TRBV19 and TRBJ2-1, is DGGITQSPKYLFRKEGQNVTLSCEQNLNHDAMYWYRQDPGQGLRLIYYSQIVNDFQKGDIAEGYSVSREKKESFPLTVTSAQKNPTAFYLCASSRGAHEQFFGPGTRLTVL.

This clone was detected ten times or more. The read halts 3 residues ahead of the CDR3 end, with the missing end drawn from the germline J gene. The chain carries TRBV5-4 and TRBJ2-1; D not certain. The germline V gene encodes CDR1 SGHNT and CDR2 YYREEE (reference sequence). Trimming cost V 0 bases and J 5 bases, with 6 bases left between them. The CDR3 is 13 amino acids. The CDR3 DNA, read in part, is TGTGCCAGCAGCTTGGGACTCAACAATGAG. Protein: CASSLGLNNE. In full, the CDR3 is CASSLGLNNEQFF. Complete variable domain (other parts from reference TRBV5-4 and TRBJ2-1): ETGVTQSPTHLIKTRGQQVTLRCSSQSGHNTVSWYQQALGQGPQFIFQYYREEENGRGNFPPRFSGLQFPNYSSELNVNALELDDSALYLCASSLGLNNEQFFGPGTRLTVL.

This clone was recorded at least ten times. The missing CDR3 end, 3 residues past where the read stops, is filled in from the germline J gene. The chain is built from TRBV15 and TRBJ1-5, with 10 bases lining up with TRBD1. V gave up 0 bases and J gave up 2 bases; unmatched junction bases: 7. The CDR3 has 18 residues. Germline V gene lookup returns CDR1 LNHNV and CDR2 YYDKDF (reference sequence). CDR3 DNA, as far as it was read: TGTGCCACCAGCAGAGACTCCGGGACAGGGGTTGGCAATCAGCCC. Protein product: CATSRDSGTGVGNQP. The full CDR3 reads CATSRDSGTGVGNQPQHF.

This clone came up many times. The read finishes 3 residues shy of the CDR3 end, and the germline J gene is used to complete it. This chain connects TRBV5-1 to TRBJ2-2, with a weak D call TRBD1 (6 bases). V lost 5 bases to trimming and J lost 1 base, with 12 bases between them. Germline CDR1 and CDR2: SGHRS and YFSETQ. The CDR3 contains 15 residues. The CDR3 is CASRSGQQNTGELFF. The CDR3 bases that were read are TGCGCCAGCAGATCCGGACAGCAGAACACCGGGGAG.